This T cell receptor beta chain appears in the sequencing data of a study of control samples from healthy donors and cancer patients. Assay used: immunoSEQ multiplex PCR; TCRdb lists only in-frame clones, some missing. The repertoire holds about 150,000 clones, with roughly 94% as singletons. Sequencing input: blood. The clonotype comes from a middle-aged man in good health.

The CDR3 DNA reads as TGTGCCAGCACCCTGTGGGGGCTAGCGGGGGGACCGAACACCGGGGAGCTGTTTTTT. Translated, it gives CASTLWGLAGGPNTGELFF. This chain uses TRBV21-1 with TRBJ2-2; TRBD2, the table's D call, was not compared with the DNA. TRBV21-1 is noted as a pseudogene. The CDR3 length is 19 residues.